The 12 T cell receptor beta chains reported below all come from one sample, sequenced in a study of human T cells and chemical hapten exposure. TCRdb processed the RACE reads anew with MiXCR; each CDR3 protein has one entry. Found here are 360,000 or so distinct CDR3 sequences, about 6% of them singletons; the top ten hold less than 6.5%. Time point meaning: patch test 2, 6 weeks after DPC sensitization. Treatment denoted: therapeutic diphenylcyclopropenone sensitization with weekly scalp DPC. The sequenced sample was whole blood, obtained in connection with sensitization to the hapten diphenylcyclopropenone (DPC). The receptor set was obtained from a woman aged 18 to 35 with alopecia areata. Some clones in this sample may be carry-over from other donors' samples.

This clonotype was recorded at least ten times. This chain links TRBV7-9 with TRBJ1-2; D unresolved. The germline V gene encodes CDR1 SEHNR and CDR2 FQNEAQ (reference sequence). V was pared by 4 bases and J by 3 bases, with 15 bases between. CDR3 length equals 15 residues. Here the CDR3 DNA reads TGTGCCAGCAGCTCATCCGTGGGTCTCGACTATGGCTACACCTTC. The encoded protein is CASSSSVGLDYGYTF. The whole variable domain, remainder taken from reference TRBV7-9 and TRBJ1-2, is DTGVSQNPRHKITKRGQNVTFRCDPISEHNRLYWYRQTLGQGPEFLTYFQNEAQLEKSRLLSDRFSAERPKGSFSTLEIQRTEQGDSAMYLCASSSSVGLDYGYTFGSGTRLTVV.

This clonotype occurred many times. V and J are TRBV12-3 or TRBV12-4 and TRBJ2-3; D remains ambiguous. This CDR3 contains 12 residues. V was clipped by 6 bases and J by 6 bases, with 10 bases between them. The chain's CDR3 is CASSYQADTQYF. As DNA, the CDR3 is TGTGCCAGCAGCTACCAGGCGGATACGCAGTATTTT.

The chain joins TRBV6-5 to TRBJ1-5, with D perhaps matching TRBD1 (6 bases). In germline, CDR1 is MNHEY, CDR2 SVGAGI. Between the trimmed V and J ends, which lost 6 bases and 4 bases, there was a span of 19 bases. The CDR3 covers 16 residues. The DNA of the CDR3 is TGTGCCAGCAGCCGGGGGCCGAAGAGGGATAATCAGCCCCAGCATTTT. It translates to CASSRGPKRDNQPQHF.

The rearrangement joins TRBV20-1 to TRBJ2-1; D remains unclear. Germline V lookup: CDR1 DFQATT, CDR2 SNEGSKA (reference sequence). This CDR3 has 13 amino acids. The V end was cut by 6 bases, the J end by 4 bases, with 13 bases between. The CDR3 region is CSAPSTPYNEQFF. The DNA for the CDR3 is TGCAGTGCCCCCTCGACACCTTACAATGAGCAGTTCTTC.

This clonotype was detected ten times or more. The rearrangement joins TRBV28 to TRBJ2-7; TRBD1 aligns across 7 bases. Germline assignment: CDR1 MDHEN and CDR2 SYDVKM. This CDR3 region has 12 residues. Trimming took 6 bases from V and 12 from J; bases not matched to a gene: 11. The CDR3 bases are TGTGCCAGCAGGATACCAGGGGGACAACGGTACTTC. Its translation is CASRIPGGQRYF.

Ten or more counts support this clonotype. The chain carries TRBV4-3 and TRBJ1-1; D possibly corresponds to TRBD1 (5 bases). The CDR3 runs 14 residues. V gave up 6 bases and J gave up 7 bases, with 18 bases separating them. The germline V gene encodes CDR1 LGHNA and CDR2 YSLEER. The CDR3 protein is CASSGVGGADEAFF. The CDR3 coding sequence is TGCGCCAGCAGTGGCGTGGGGGGAGCAGATGAAGCTTTCTTT.

The table lists this clonotype with a few counts. V gene TRBV28 combines with J gene TRBJ2-5; 7 bases are shared with TRBD1. V lost 8 bases, J lost 7 bases, and 13 bases stayed unmatched. This CDR3 has 14 residues. Germline lookup yields CDR1 MDHEN and CDR2 SYDVKM. This CDR3 reads CASGKTGSGGTQYF. DNA of the CDR3: TGTGCCAGCGGAAAGACAGGGTCGGGCGGGACCCAGTACTTC.

About this clonotype: A much larger clone differs from this one at a single base, so this may be a read error. The V gene is TRBV6-2 or TRBV6-3, the J gene TRBJ1-1; D ambiguous. The CDR3 is 11 amino acids. Germline CDR1 reads MNHEY; CDR2 reads SVGEGT. The CDR3 DNA reads as TGTGCCAGCGGCGAGTGGGGTGAAGTTTTCTTT. It specifies CASGEWGEVFF.

This clonotype occurred many times. The chain couples TRBV20-1 to TRBJ1-1, with D tentatively TRBD1 (6 bases). The length of the CDR3 is 11 residues. The germline gives CDR1 DFQATT, CDR2 SNEGSKA (reference sequence). CDR3 protein: CTGYAGAEAFF. The CDR3 nucleotides are TGCACCGGGTATGCAGGGGCTGAAGCTTTCTTT.

This clonotype has ten or more counts. The genes are TRBV14 and TRBJ1-1, with D hard to call. Germline CDR1 and CDR2: SGHDN and FVKESK. CDR3 length: 16 amino acids. Trimming removed 2 bases at V and 3 bases at J, with 16 bases between. The CDR3: CASSQLGFRIDTEAFF. In nucleotides, the CDR3 is TGTGCCAGCAGCCAATTGGGGTTTCGTATCGACACTGAAGCTTTCTTT.

This clonotype came up a few times. The rearrangement links TRBV6-1 to TRBJ2-4; D uncertain. Germline V lookup: CDR1 MNHNS, CDR2 SASEGT. V lost 2 bases and J 2 bases, leaving 10 bases between the germline ends. The CDR3 has 15 amino acids. CDR3 nucleotides: TGTGCCAGCAGTGAAAAGGGATTCTCCAAAAACATTCAGTACTTC. This encodes CASSEKGFSKNIQYF.

Many counts were recorded for this clonotype. This chain joins TRBV4-3 and TRBJ1-2, with a possible D match to TRBD1 (6 bases). Germline CDR1 LGHNA, CDR2 YSLEER. Trimming removed 0 bases at V and 0 bases at J, with 17 bases between. The CDR3 covers 18 residues. The CDR3 is CASSQEGAGTLANYGYTF. CDR3 DNA sequence: TGCGCCAGCAGCCAAGAGGGGGCAGGGACCCTCGCTAACTATGGCTACACCTTC.